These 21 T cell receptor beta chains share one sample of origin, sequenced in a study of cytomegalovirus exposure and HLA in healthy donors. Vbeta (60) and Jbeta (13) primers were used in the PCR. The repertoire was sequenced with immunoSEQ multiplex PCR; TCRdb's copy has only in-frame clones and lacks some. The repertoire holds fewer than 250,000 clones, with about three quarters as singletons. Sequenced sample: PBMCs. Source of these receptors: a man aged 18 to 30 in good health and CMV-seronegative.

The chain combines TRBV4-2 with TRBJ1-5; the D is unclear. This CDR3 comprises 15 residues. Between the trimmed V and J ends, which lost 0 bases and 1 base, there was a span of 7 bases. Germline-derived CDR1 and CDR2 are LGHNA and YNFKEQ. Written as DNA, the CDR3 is TGTGCCAGCAGCCAAGAGGGGAGGAGCAATCAGCCCCAGCATTTT. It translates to CASSQEGRSNQPQHF.

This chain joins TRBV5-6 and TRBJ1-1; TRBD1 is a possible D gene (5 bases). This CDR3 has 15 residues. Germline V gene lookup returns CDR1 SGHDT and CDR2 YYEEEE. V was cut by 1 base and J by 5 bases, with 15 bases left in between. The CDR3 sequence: CASSLSGVVYTEAFF. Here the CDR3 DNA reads TGTGCCAGCAGCTTGTCGGGGGTTGTCTATACTGAAGCTTTCTTT.

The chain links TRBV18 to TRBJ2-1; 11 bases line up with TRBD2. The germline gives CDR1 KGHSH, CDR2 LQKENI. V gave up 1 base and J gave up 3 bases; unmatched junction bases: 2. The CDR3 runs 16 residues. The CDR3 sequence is CASSPLLAGDYNEQFF. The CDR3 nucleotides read TGTGCCAGCTCACCACTACTAGCGGGAGACTACAATGAGCAGTTCTTC.

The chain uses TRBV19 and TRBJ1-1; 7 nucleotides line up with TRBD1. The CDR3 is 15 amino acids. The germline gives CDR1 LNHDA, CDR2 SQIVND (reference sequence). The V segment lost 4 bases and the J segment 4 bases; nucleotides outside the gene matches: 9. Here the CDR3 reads CASSRGTVRGTEAFF. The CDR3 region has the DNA TGTGCCAGTAGTAGGGGGACAGTTCGGGGCACTGAAGCTTTCTTT.

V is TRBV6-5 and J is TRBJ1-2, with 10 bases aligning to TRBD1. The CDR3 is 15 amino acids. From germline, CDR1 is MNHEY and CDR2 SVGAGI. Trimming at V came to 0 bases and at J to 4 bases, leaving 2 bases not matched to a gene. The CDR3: CASSYSGQGFYGYTF. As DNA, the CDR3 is TGTGCCAGCAGTTACTCGGGACAGGGGTTCTATGGCTACACCTTC.

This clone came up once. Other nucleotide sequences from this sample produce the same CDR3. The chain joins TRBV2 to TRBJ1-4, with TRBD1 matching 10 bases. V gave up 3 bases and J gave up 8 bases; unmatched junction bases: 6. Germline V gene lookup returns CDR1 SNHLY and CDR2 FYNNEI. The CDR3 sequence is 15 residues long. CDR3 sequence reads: CASSERDRGNEKLFF. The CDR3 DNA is TGTGCCAGCAGTGAGAGGGACAGGGGTAACGAAAAACTGTTTTTT.

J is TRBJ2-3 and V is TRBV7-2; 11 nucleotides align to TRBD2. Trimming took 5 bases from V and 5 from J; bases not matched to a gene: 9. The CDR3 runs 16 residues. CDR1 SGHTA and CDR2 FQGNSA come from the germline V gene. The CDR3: CASSPYSGGARDTQYF. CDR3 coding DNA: TGTGCCAGCAGCCCCTATAGCGGGGGGGCCCGAGATACGCAGTATTTT.

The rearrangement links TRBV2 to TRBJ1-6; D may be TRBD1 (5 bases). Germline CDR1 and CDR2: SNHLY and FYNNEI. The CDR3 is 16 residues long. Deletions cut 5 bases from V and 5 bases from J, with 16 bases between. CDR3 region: CASSPRDSFNNSPLHF. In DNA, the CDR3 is TGTGCCAGCAGTCCACGCGACAGCTTTAATAATTCACCCCTCCACTTT.

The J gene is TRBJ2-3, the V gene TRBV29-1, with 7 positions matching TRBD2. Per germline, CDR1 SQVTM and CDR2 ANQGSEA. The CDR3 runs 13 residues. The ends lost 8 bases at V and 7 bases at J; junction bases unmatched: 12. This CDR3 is CSLTVGGENTQYF. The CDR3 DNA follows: TGCAGCCTGACGGTTGGGGGGGAAAATACGCAGTATTTT.

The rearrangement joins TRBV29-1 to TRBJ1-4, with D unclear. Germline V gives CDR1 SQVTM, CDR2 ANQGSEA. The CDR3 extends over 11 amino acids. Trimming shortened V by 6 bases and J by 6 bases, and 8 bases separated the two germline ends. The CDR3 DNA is TGCAGCGTATCTAACGATGAAAAACTGTTTTTT. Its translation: CSVSNDEKLFF. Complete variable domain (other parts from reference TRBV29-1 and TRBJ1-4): SAVISQKPSRDICQRGTSLTIQCQVDSQVTMMFWYRQQPGQSLTLIATANQGSEATYESGFVIDKFPISRPNLTFSTLTVSNMSPEDSSIYLCSVSNDEKLFFGSGTQLSVL.

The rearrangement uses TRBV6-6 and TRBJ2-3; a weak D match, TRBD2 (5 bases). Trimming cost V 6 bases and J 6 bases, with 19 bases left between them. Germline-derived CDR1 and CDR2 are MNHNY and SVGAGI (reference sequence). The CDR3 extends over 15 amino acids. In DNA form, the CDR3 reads TGTGCCAGCAGCCCTGGACTGCCCCCCTCCGATACGCAGTATTTT. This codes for CASSPGLPPSDTQYF.

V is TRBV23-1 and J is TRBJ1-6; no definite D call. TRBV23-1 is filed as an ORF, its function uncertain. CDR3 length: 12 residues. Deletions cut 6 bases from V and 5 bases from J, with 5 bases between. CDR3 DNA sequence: TGCGCCAGCAGACAGAATAATTCACCCCTCCACTTT. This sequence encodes CASRQNNSPLHF.

In DNA form, the CDR3 reads TGTGCCAGCAGCGCGAAACCTAGCGGGATCCAAGAGACCCAGTACTTC. It codes for CASSAKPSGIQETQYF. The chain is built from TRBV9 and TRBJ2-5; 9 bases map to TRBD2. The CDR3 runs 16 residues. The ends lost 3 bases at V and 1 base at J; junction bases unmatched: 7. Germline CDR1 is SGDLS and CDR2 is YYNGEE.

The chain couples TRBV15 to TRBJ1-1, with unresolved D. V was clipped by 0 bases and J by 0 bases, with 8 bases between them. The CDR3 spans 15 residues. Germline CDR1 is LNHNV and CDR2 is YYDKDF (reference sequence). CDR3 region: CATSRDSPVNTEAFF. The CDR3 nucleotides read TGTGCCACCAGCAGAGATTCGCCGGTGAACACTGAAGCTTTCTTT. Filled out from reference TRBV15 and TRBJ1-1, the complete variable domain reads DAMVIQNPRYQVTQFGKPVTLSCSQTLNHNVMYWYQQKSSQAPKLLFHYYDKDFNNEADTPDNFQSRRPNTSFCFLDIRSPGLGDTAMYLCATSRDSPVNTEAFFGQGTRLTVV.

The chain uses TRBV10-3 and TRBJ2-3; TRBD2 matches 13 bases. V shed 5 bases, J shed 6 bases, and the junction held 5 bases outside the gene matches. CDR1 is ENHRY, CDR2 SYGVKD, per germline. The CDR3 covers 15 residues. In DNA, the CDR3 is TGTGCCATCAGTACTAGCGGGAGGGCCCAGGATACGCAGTATTTT. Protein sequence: CAISTSGRAQDTQYF.

The chain's CDR3 is CASSLSQDYGYTF. The CDR3 DNA is TGTGCCAGCAGCTTATCACAGGACTATGGCTACACCTTC. The chain is built from TRBV7-2 and TRBJ1-2; D perhaps matches TRBD1 (5 bases). Trimming shortened V by 2 bases and J by 3 bases, and 7 bases separated the two germline ends. Germline V lookup: CDR1 SGHTA, CDR2 FQGNSA. The CDR3 length is 13 residues.

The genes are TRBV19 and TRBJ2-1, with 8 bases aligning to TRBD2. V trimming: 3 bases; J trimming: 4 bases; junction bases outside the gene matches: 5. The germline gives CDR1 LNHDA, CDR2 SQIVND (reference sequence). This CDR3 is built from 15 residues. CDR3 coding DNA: TGTGCCAGTAGTATCTACGGGGGGGCATACAATGAGCAGTTCTTC. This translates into CASSIYGGAYNEQFF.

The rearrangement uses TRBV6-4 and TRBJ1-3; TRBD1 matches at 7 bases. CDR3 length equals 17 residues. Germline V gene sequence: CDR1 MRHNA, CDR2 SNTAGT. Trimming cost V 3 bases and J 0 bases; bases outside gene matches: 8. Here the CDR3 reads CASSDRNRGHSGNTIYF. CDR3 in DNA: TGTGCCAGCAGTGATAGGAACAGGGGTCACTCTGGAAACACCATATATTTT.

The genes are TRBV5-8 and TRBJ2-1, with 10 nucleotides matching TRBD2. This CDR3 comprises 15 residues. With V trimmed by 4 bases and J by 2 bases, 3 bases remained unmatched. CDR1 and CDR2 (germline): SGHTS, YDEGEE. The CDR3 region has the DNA TGTGCCAGCAGCGAGACTAGCGGGCCCTACAATGAGCAGTTCTTC. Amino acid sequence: CASSETSGPYNEQFF.

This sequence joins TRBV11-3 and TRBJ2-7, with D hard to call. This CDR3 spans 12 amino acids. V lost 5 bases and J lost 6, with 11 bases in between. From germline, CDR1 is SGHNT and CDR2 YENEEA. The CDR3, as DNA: TGTGCCAGCAGCAGCCGGTTTGGCGAGCAGTACTTC. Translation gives CASSSRFGEQYF.

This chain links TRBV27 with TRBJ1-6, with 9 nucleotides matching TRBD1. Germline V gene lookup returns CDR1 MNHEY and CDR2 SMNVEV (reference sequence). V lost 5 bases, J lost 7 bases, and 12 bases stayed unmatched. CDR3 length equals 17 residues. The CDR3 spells CASSLGQGSVLNSPLHF. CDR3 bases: TGTGCCAGCAGTCTCGGACAGGGGTCGGTACTGAATTCACCCCTCCACTTT.